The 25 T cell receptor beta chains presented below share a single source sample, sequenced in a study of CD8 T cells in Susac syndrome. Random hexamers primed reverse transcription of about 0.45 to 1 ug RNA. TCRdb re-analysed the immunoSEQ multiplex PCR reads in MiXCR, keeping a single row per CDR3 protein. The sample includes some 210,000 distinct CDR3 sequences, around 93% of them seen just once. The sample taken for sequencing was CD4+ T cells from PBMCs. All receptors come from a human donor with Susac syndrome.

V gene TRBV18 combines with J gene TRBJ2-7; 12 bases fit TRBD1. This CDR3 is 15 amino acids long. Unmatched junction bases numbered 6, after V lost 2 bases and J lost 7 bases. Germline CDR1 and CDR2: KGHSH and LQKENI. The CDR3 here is CASSPSGTGGEEQYF. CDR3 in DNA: TGTGCCAGCTCACCATCCGGGACAGGGGGCGAGGAGCAGTACTTC. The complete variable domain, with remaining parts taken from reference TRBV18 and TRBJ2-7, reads NAGVMQNPRHLVRRRGQEARLRCSPMKGHSHVYWYRQLPEEGLKFMVYLQKENIIDESGMPKERFSAEFPKEGPSILRIQQVVRGDSAAYFCASSPSGTGGEEQYFGPGTRLTVT.

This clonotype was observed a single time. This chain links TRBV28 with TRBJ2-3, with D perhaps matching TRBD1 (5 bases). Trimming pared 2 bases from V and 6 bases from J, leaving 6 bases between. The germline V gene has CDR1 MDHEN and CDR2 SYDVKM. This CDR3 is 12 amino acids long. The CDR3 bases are TGTGCCAGCAGTTTAAAGGGGGATACGCAGTATTTT. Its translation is CASSLKGDTQYF.

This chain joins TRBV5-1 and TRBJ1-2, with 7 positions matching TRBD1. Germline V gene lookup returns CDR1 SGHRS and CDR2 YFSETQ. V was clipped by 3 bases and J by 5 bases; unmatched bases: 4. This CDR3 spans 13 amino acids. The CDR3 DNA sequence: TGCGCCAGCAGCTGGGGACAGACGTATGGCTACACCTTC. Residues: CASSWGQTYGYTF.

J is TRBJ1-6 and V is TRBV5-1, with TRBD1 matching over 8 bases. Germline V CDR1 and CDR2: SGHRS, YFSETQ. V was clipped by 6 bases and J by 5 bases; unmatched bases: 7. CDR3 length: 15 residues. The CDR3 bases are TGCGCCAGCACCCTGACAGGGGCAAATAATTCACCCCTCCACTTT. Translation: CASTLTGANNSPLHF. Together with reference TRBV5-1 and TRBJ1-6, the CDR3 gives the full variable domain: KAGVTQTPRYLIKTRGQQVTLSCSPISGHRSVSWYQQTPGQGLQFLFEYFSETQRNKGNFPGRFSGRQFSNSRSEMNVSTLELGDSALYLCASTLTGANNSPLHFGNGTRLTVT.

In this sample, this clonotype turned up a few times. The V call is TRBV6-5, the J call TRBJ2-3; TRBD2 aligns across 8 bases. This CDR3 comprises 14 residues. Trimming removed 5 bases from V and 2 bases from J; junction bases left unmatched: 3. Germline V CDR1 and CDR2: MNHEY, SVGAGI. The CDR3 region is CASSPGGPTDTQYF. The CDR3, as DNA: TGTGCCAGCAGTCCGGGGGGGCCCACAGATACGCAGTATTTT.

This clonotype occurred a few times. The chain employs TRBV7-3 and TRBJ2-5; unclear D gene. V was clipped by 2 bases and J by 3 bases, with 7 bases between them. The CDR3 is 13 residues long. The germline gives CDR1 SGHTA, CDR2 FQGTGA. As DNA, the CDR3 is TGTGCCAGCAGCTTAGGGCTAGAAGAGACCCAGTACTTC. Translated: CASSLGLEETQYF.

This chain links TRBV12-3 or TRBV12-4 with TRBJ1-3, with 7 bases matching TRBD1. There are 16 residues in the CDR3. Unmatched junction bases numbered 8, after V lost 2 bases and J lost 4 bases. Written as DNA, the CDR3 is TGTGCCAGCAGTTTAAAACAGGGGTCGGGAGGAAACACCATATATTTT. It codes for CASSLKQGSGGNTIYF.

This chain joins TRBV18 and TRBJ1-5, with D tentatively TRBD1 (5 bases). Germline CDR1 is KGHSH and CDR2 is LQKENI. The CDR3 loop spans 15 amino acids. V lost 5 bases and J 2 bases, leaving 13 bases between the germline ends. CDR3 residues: CASSAGRQRNQPQHF. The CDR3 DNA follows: TGTGCCAGCTCAGCAGGACGACAGCGCAATCAGCCCCAGCATTTT.

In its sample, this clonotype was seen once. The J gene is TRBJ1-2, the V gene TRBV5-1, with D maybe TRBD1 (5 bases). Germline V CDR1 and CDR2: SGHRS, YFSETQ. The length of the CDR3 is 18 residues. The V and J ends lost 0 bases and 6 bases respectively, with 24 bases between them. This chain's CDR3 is CASSLGGAKTFDGNGYTF. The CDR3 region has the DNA TGCGCCAGCAGCTTGGGTGGGGCCAAGACCTTCGACGGTAATGGCTACACCTTC. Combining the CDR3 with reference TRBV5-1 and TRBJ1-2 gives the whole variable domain KAGVTQTPRYLIKTRGQQVTLSCSPISGHRSVSWYQQTPGQGLQFLFEYFSETQRNKGNFPGRFSGRQFSNSRSEMNVSTLELGDSALYLCASSLGGAKTFDGNGYTFGSGTRLTVV.

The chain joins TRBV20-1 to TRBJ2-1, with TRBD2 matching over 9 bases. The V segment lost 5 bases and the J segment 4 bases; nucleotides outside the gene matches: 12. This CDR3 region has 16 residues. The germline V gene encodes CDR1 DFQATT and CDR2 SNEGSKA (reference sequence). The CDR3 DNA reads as TGCAGTGCTGTAAAAGCCGGGACTAGCCCTTACAATGAGCAGTTCTTC. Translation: CSAVKAGTSPYNEQFF.

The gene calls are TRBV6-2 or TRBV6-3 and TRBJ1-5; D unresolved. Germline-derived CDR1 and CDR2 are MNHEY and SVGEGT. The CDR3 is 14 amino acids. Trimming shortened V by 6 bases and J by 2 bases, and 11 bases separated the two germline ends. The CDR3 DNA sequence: TGTGCCAGCAGGATCGACATTGGCAATCAGCCCCAGCATTTT. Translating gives CASRIDIGNQPQHF.

DNA of the CDR3: TGTGCCAGCGTCCGCGCCCCCTCCTACAATGAGCAGTTCTTC. As protein: CASVRAPSYNEQFF. The chain has TRBV7-9 and TRBJ2-1; no reliable D call. The CDR3 contains 14 residues. CDR1 is SEHNR, CDR2 FQNEAQ, per germline (reference sequence). Trimming took off 8 bases at V and 0 bases at J, with 11 bases between the two ends. Supplemented by reference TRBV7-9 and TRBJ2-1, the full variable domain reads DTGVSQNPRHKITKRGQNVTFRCDPISEHNRLYWYRQTLGQGPEFLTYFQNEAQLEKSRLLSDRFSAERPKGSFSTLEIQRTEQGDSAMYLCASVRAPSYNEQFFGPGTRLTVL.

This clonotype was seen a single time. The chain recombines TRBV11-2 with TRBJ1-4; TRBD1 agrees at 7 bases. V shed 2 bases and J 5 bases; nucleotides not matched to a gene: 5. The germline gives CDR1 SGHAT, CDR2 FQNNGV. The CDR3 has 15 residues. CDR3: CASSLRGQENEKLFF. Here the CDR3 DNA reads TGTGCCAGCAGCTTACGAGGACAGGAGAATGAAAAACTGTTTTTT.

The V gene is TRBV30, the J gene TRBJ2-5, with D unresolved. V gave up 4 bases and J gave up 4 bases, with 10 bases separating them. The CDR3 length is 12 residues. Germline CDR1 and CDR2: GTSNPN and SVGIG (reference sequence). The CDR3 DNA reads TGTGCCTGGAAGTTGGTAGGAGAGACCCAGTACTTC. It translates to CAWKLVGETQYF. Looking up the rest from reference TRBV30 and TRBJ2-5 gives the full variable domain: SQTIHQWPATLVQPVGSPLSLECTVEGTSNPNLYWYRQAAGRGLQLLFYSVGIGQISSEVPQNLSASRPQDRQFILSSKKLLLSDSGFYLCAWKLVGETQYFGPGTRLLVL.

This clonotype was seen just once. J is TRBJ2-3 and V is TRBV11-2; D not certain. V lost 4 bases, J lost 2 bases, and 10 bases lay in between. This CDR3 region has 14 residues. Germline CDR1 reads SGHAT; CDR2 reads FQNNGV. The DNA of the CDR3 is TGTGCCAGCAGCTGGACCTTACACACAGATACGCAGTATTTT. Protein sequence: CASSWTLHTDTQYF.

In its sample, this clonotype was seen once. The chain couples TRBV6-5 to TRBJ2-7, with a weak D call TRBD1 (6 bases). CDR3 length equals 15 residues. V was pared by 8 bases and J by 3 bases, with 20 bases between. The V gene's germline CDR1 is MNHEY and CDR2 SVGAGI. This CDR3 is CASRTGPDSIYEQYF. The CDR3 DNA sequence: TGTGCCAGCCGAACAGGGCCGGATAGTATCTACGAGCAGTACTTC.

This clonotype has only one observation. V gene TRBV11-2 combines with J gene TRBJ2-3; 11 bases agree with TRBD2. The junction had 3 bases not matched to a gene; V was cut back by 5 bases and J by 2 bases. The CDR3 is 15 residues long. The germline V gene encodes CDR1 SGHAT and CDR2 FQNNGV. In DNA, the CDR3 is TGTGCCAGCAGCCAGACTAGCGGGGCCACAGATACGCAGTATTTT. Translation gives CASSQTSGATDTQYF.

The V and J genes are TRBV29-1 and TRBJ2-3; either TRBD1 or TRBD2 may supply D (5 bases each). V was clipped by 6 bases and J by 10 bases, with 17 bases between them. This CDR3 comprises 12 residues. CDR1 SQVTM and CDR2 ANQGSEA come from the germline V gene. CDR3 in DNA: TGCAGCGTCAGGGAATCTGAGGGACCGCAGTATTTT. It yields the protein CSVRESEGPQYF.

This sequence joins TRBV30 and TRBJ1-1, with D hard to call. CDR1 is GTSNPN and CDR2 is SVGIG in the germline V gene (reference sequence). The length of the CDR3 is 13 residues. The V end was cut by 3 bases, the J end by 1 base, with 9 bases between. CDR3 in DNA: TGTGCCTGGAGACTTCAGAGGAACACTGAAGCTTTCTTT. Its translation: CAWRLQRNTEAFF.

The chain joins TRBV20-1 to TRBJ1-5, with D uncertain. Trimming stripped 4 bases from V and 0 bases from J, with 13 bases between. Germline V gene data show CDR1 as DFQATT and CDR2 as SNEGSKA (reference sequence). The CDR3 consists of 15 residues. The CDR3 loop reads CSATLGGNSNQPQHF. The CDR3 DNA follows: TGCAGTGCTACCCTCGGAGGGAATAGCAATCAGCCCCAGCATTTT.

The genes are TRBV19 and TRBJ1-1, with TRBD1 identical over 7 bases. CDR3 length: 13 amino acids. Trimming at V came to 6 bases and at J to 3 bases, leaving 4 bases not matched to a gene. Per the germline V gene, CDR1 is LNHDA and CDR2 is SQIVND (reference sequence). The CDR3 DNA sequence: TGTGCCAGTAGAGGGACAGTATACACTGAAGCTTTCTTT. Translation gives CASRGTVYTEAFF.

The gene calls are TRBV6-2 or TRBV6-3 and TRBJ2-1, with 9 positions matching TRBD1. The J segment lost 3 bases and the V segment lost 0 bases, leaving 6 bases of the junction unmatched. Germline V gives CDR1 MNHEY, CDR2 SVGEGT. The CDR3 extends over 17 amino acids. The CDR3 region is CASSYSPGTGIYNEQFF. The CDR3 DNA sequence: TGTGCCAGCAGTTACTCGCCCGGGACAGGGATCTACAATGAGCAGTTCTTC.

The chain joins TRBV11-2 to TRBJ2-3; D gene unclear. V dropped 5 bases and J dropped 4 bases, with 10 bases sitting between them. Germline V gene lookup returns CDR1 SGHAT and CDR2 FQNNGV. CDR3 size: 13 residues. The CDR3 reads CASSLGTPDTQYF. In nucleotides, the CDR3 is TGTGCCAGCAGCCTAGGCACACCAGATACGCAGTATTTT.

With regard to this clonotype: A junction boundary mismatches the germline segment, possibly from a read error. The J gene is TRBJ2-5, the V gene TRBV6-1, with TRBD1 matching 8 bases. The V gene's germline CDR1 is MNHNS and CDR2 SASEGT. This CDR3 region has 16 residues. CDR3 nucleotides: TGTGCCAGCCGTGAAACCGGGACAGGTGGAATAGAGACCCAGTACTTC. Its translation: CASRETGTGGIETQYF.

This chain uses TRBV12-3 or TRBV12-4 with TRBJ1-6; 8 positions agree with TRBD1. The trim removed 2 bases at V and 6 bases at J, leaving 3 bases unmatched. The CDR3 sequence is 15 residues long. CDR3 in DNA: TGTGCCAGCAGTTTAATTCAGGGGGCTAATTCACCCCTCCACTTT. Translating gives CASSLIQGANSPLHF.